Listed below are T cell receptor beta chains from one sample, sequenced in a study of cytomegalovirus exposure and HLA in healthy donors. Generated by immunoSEQ multiplex PCR, the TCRdb table keeps only in-frame clones and is missing some. Of roughly 120,000 clones listed, around 80% are singletons. The sequencing sample was made of PBMCs. The receptor source for this set is a man aged 45-65 years in good health and CMV-seronegative. Both conserved end residues are part of each CDR3. Fields, in order: D gene, clone size, V gene, J gene, CDR3 DNA, CDR3 protein. A D gene is named only where the DNA matches it firmly. Size is stated for part of the rows, as once, few or many counts, or as a class when the clone is expanded.

NA,NA,TRBV14,TRBJ2-3,TGTGCCAGCAGCGGGCAATTTCGTGGTACGCAGTATTTT,CASSGQFRGTQYF
TRBD2,NA,TRBV7-2,TRBJ2-6,TGTGCCAGCAGCCCGGGAGGGGCAGTTCCCATGGGGGCCAACGTCCTGACTTTC,CASSPGGAVPMGANVLTF
NA,NA,TRBV4-1,TRBJ1-1,TGCGCCAGCACCCCTAGGGGAACAGGGAACACTGAAGCTTTCTTT,CASTPRGTGNTEAFF
NA,NA,TRBV19,TRBJ2-5,TGTGCCAGTAGCGGCGGGGCCCAGGAGACCCAGTACTTC,CASSGGAQETQYF
TRBD2,NA,TRBV2,TRBJ2-3,TGTGCCAGCAGTGAAGGGACTAGCGGGGGGGCCTCAGATACGCAGTATTTT,CASSEGTSGGASDTQYF
NA,NA,TRBV29-1,TRBJ1-1,TGCAGCGCTTCGCAGGGTCGGGACACTGAAGCTTTCTTT,CSASQGRDTEAFF
NA,NA,TRBV4-1,TRBJ2-7,TGCGCCAGCAGCCAAGACTCAGGGGAGTCCTACGAGCAGTACTTC,CASSQDSGESYEQYF
NA,NA,TRBV4-1,TRBJ1-2,TGCGCCAGCAGTCACGGCACCGGCGGCTATGGCTACACCTTC,CASSHGTGGYGYTF
TRBD2,once,TRBV6-1,TRBJ2-7,TGTGCCAGCAGTGAAGGGGGACAGGGACTAGCGGGGGCCTCCTACGAGCAGTACTTC,CASSEGGQGLAGASYEQYF
NA,few,TRBV28,TRBJ1-6,TGTGCCAGCAATCTGATGCGTTCACCCCTCCACTTT,CASNLMRSPLHF
NA,NA,TRBV5-1,TRBJ1-5,TGCGCCAGTTCCCCCGAGGGTGGTCCACCTTATCAGCCCCAGCATTTT,CASSPEGGPPYQPQHF
TRBD1,NA,TRBV28,TRBJ1-5,TGTGCCAGCGGGACAGTCAATCAGCCCCAGCATTTT,CASGTVNQPQHF
NA,NA,TRBV9,TRBJ2-2,TGTGCCAGCAGCTTCCTTCAGGGCTGGACCGGGGAGCTGTTTTTT,CASSFLQGWTGELFF
NA,NA,TRBV5-1,TRBJ2-6,TGCGCCAGCAGCTCAGGGGATGGGGCCAACGTCCTGACTTTC,CASSSGDGANVLTF
NA,NA,TRBV7-2,TRBJ2-1,TGTGCCAGCAGCTTAAGGTCAGGTGGGGGGGCCAGTAATGAGCAGTTCTTC,CASSLRSGGGASNEQFF
TRBD2,NA,TRBV9,TRBJ2-2,TGTGCCAGCAGCGGGACTAGCGGGGGTTCTGGGGAGCTGTTTTTT,CASSGTSGGSGELFF
NA,NA,TRBV19,TRBJ1-6,TGTGCCAGTAGTATAGGCCAGAATTCACCCCTCCACTTT,CASSIGQNSPLHF
NA,NA,TRBV6-5,TRBJ1-3,TGTGCCAGCAGTTTCCTCGGGAGTGTTTCTGGAAACACCATATATTTT,CASSFLGSVSGNTIYF
TRBD1,NA,TRBV7-9,TRBJ1-1,TGTGCCAGCAGCAATACAGGGGTCACTGAAGCTTTCTTT,CASSNTGVTEAFF
NA,NA,TRBV5-8,TRBJ1-3,TGTGCCAGCAGCCCGGGAGGGTTCCCTGGAAACACCATATATTTT,CASSPGGFPGNTIYF
TRBD2,NA,TRBV7-2,TRBJ2-2,TGTGCCAGCAGCTCCCTAGCGGGGGGGAACACCGGGGAGCTGTTTTTT,CASSSLAGGNTGELFF
NA,NA,TRBV6-5,TRBJ1-2,TGTGCCAGCAGTGGAGCTTTCGGCTACACCTTC,CASSGAFGYTF
TRBD2,NA,TRBV30,TRBJ2-7,TGTGCCTGGAGTGAAGGGACTAGTTCTTACGAGCAGTACTTC,CAWSEGTSSYEQYF
NA,NA,TRBV5-1,TRBJ2-7,TGCGCCAGCACCCTTGGGGGGTCTGTTAACGAGCAGTACTTC,CASTLGGSVNEQYF
TRBD2,NA,TRBV9,TRBJ2-7,TGTGCCAGCAGCGTAGGTTCGAGCGGGGAAGTCGAGCAGTACTTC,CASSVGSSGEVEQYF
NA,NA,TRBV11-2,TRBJ1-5,TGTGCCAGCAGTGACAGTAATCAGCCCCAGCATTTT,CASSDSNQPQHF
NA,few,TRBV6-5,TRBJ1-1,TGTGCCAGCAGCCTTCGGTCGGGAGAAGCTTTCTTT,CASSLRSGEAFF
TRBD1,NA,TRBV19,TRBJ1-6,TGTGCCAGTAGTATGGGGACAGGGTGGAATTCACCCCTCCACTTT,CASSMGTGWNSPLHF
NA,NA,TRBV4-3,TRBJ2-7,TGCGCCAGCAGCCACCAACAGGTGGGTTACGAGCAGTACTTC,CASSHQQVGYEQYF
TRBD1,NA,TRBV28,TRBJ1-4,TGTGCCAGCAGTTCTTCAGGACAGGGGTCTGAAAAACTGTTTTTT,CASSSSGQGSEKLFF
NA,few,TRBV28,TRBJ2-7,TGTGCCAGCAGCCCGGGACTGCCCTCCCACGAGCAGTACTTC,CASSPGLPSHEQYF
TRBD2,few,TRBV5-4,TRBJ2-2,TGTGCCAGCAGCAGCACAAGCGGGACGACGAACACCGGGGAGCTGTTTTTT,CASSSTSGTTNTGELFF
TRBD1,NA,TRBV6-1,TRBJ1-2,TGTGCCAGCAAAAGCCGGGACAGCAACTATGGCTACACCTTC,CASKSRDSNYGYTF
NA,NA,TRBV2,TRBJ1-1,TGTGCCAGCAGTGCTCTTGGTTATGGGGGCGCTGAAGCTTTCTTT,CASSALGYGGAEAFF
NA,NA,TRBV5-1,TRBJ2-2,TGCGCCAGCAGCTTGGAGGCAGGGGAAACCGGGGAGCTGTTTTTT,CASSLEAGETGELFF
NA,NA,TRBV19,TRBJ2-2,TGTGCCAGTAGTATACGTCGCGAGGACTTCACCGGGGAGCTGTTTTTT,CASSIRREDFTGELFF
NA,NA,TRBV19,TRBJ2-1,TGTGCCAGTAGTATGTGGCAGGGGACCCACAATGAGCAGTTCTTC,CASSMWQGTHNEQFF
TRBD1,NA,TRBV5-6,TRBJ1-6,TGTGCCAGCAGCTTGGTGGGACAGCGTTCGCATTCACCCCTCCACTTT,CASSLVGQRSHSPLHF
TRBD1,NA,TRBV6-5,TRBJ2-5,TGTGCCAGCAGTTGGGACAGGGGGGGAGAGACCCAGTACTTC,CASSWDRGGETQYF
NA,NA,TRBV2,TRBJ1-1,TGTGCCAGCAGTGGACAATTGAACACTGAAGCTTTCTTT,CASSGQLNTEAFF
NA,NA,TRBV29-1,TRBJ1-1,TGCAGCGTTATGGGTTTCGGGACTGAAGCTTTCTTT,CSVMGFGTEAFF
NA,NA,TRBV7-3,TRBJ1-1,TGTGCCAGCAGCTTATATTCAGGCACCACTGAAGCTTTCTTT,CASSLYSGTTEAFF
TRBD1,NA,TRBV9,TRBJ1-5,TGTGACTCCACGCCGGGACAGGACATTTATAGCAATCAGCCCCAGCATTTT,CDSTPGQDIYSNQPQHF
TRBD2,few,TRBV13,TRBJ2-2,TGTGCCAGCAGCTCCTCCCCTCGCGGGGGGACCACCGGGGAGCTGTTTTTT,CASSSSPRGGTTGELFF
NA,NA,TRBV19,TRBJ1-4,TGTGCCAGTAGTATTGGGCAGGGAGGCGAAAAACTGTTTTTT,CASSIGQGGEKLFF
NA,NA,TRBV5-4,TRBJ2-5,TGTGCCAGCAGCTTGCAGGGTGGAGAGACCCAGTACTTC,CASSLQGGETQYF